The next 27 T cell receptor beta chains were all read from a single sample in a study of blood T cell repertoires in COVID-19. Clones were sequenced by immunoSEQ multiplex PCR, and TCRdb holds only the in-frame ones, with some missing. The sample has 220,000 or so clones, roughly nine tenths seen once. The material sequenced was peripheral blood. The source is a woman aged 45-65 years with COVID-19, enrolled during active disease.

The J gene is TRBJ1-1, the V gene TRBV14; TRBD1 matches at 7 bases. The J segment lost 6 bases and the V segment lost 0 bases, leaving 13 bases of the junction unmatched. Germline CDR1 SGHDN, CDR2 FVKESK. This CDR3 region has 17 residues. The CDR3 spells CASSQDQGWRGRSEAFF. The CDR3 nucleotides are TGTGCCAGCAGCCAAGACCAAGGGTGGAGGGGGCGGTCTGAAGCTTTCTTT.

The V and J genes are TRBV28 and TRBJ1-5, with D hard to call. In germline, CDR1 is MDHEN, CDR2 SYDVKM. Deletions cut 3 bases from V and 4 bases from J, with 16 bases between. The CDR3 has 16 amino acids. CDR3 residues: CASSFSFLALNQPQHF. CDR3 DNA: TGTGCCAGCAGTTTTTCTTTTTTGGCCTTAAATCAGCCCCAGCATTTT.

The chain links TRBV6-4 to TRBJ1-2, with D perhaps TRBD1 (6 bases). Germline CDR1 is MRHNA and CDR2 is SNTAGT. V was clipped by 6 bases and J by 2 bases, with 13 bases between them. This CDR3 has 14 residues. The CDR3 sequence: CASSPSQGNYGYTF. CDR3 in DNA: TGTGCCAGCAGCCCTTCCCAGGGGAACTATGGCTACACCTTC.

The chain combines TRBV7-2 with TRBJ1-2, with D hard to call. The CDR3 is made up of 13 amino acids. V was cut by 1 base and J by 4 bases, with 7 bases left in between. Per the germline V gene, CDR1 is SGHTA and CDR2 is FQGNSA. CDR3 DNA sequence: TGTGCCAGCAGCTTAGGAGGTTTCTATGGCTACACCTTC. It codes for CASSLGGFYGYTF.

This chain joins TRBV10-2 and TRBJ2-2, with 10 bases fitting TRBD2. Germline V gene lookup returns CDR1 WSHSY and CDR2 SAAADI. There are 15 residues in the CDR3. Trimming took 8 bases from V and 6 from J; bases not matched to a gene: 9. The CDR3 coding sequence is TGCGCCAGCCACCTTAGCGGGGGGAAGTCCGGGGAGCTGTTTTTT. Translating gives CASHLSGGKSGELFF.

The chain uses TRBV9 and TRBJ2-3; D might be TRBD2 (6 bases). The CDR3 is made up of 12 amino acids. Looked up from germline, CDR1 is SGDLS and CDR2 is YYNGEE. V lost 3 bases and J lost 10, with 12 bases in between. The CDR3 region is CASSGDSAAQYF. For the CDR3, the DNA is TGTGCCAGCAGCGGGGACTCCGCGGCGCAGTATTTT.

This chain uses TRBV12-5 with TRBJ1-5; possible D gene TRBD1, 5 bases. The CDR3 has 14 residues. The ends were cut back, 5 bases at V and 5 bases at J, with 13 bases in the middle. The germline CDR1 and CDR2 sequences are LGHNT and FRNRAP. CDR3 region: CASGPGSGYQPQHF. CDR3 sequence (DNA): TGTGCTAGTGGTCCAGGGTCCGGCTATCAGCCCCAGCATTTT.

This chain connects TRBV5-1 to TRBJ1-4, with TRBD1 matching 11 bases. The CDR3 runs to 15 residues. V dropped 0 bases and J dropped 8; count of bases not matched to a gene: 3. From germline, CDR1 is SGHRS and CDR2 YFSETQ. The CDR3 loop is CASSLGTGGLEKLFF. CDR3 coding DNA: TGCGCCAGCAGCTTGGGGACAGGGGGCCTAGAAAAACTGTTTTTT.

The chain carries TRBV14 and TRBJ1-2; TRBD1 might be the D (5 bases). Trimming cost V 0 bases and J 3 bases, with 8 bases left between them. Germline CDR1 reads SGHDN; CDR2 reads FVKESK. The CDR3 has 14 residues. CDR3 in DNA: TGTGCCAGCAGCCAAGAAGCAGGGCACTATGGCTACACCTTC. Protein: CASSQEAGHYGYTF.

This clone was counted only a few times. The chain recombines TRBV10-1 with TRBJ2-2; the match to TRBD2 covers 9 bases. Germline-derived CDR1 and CDR2 are WNHNN and SYGVQD (reference sequence). The CDR3 is made up of 16 amino acids. With V trimmed by 3 bases and J by 9 bases, 11 bases remained unmatched. DNA of the CDR3: TGCGCCAGCAGTGACCCCCACGGACTAGCGTCGCGGGAGCTGTTTTTT. It translates to CASSDPHGLASRELFF.

V is TRBV12-5 and J is TRBJ1-2, with a possible D match to TRBD1 (6 bases). V was shortened by 1 base and J by 8 bases, with 11 bases between the two germline ends. CDR3 length: 13 amino acids. From germline, CDR1 is LGHNT and CDR2 FRNRAP. The CDR3 coding sequence is TGTGCTAGTGGTTTGGCGGGGGGCCGGGGCTACACCTTC. This codes for CASGLAGGRGYTF. Full variable domain (missing parts from reference TRBV12-5 and TRBJ1-2): DARVTQTPRHKVTEMGQEVTMRCQPILGHNTVFWYRQTMMQGLELLAYFRNRAPLDDSGMPKDRFSAEMPDATLATLKIQPSEPRDSAVYFCASGLAGGRGYTFGSGTRLTVV.

This clone appeared once. This rearrangement joins TRBV14 to TRBJ1-1, with 8 positions matching TRBD1. CDR1 SGHDN and CDR2 FVKESK come from the germline V gene. After removal of 2 bases from V and 6 bases from J, the junction contained 2 bases not matched to a gene. The CDR3 has 13 residues. CDR3 nucleotides: TGTGCCAGCAGCCAATTACAGGGGGCTGAAGCTTTCTTT. This encodes CASSQLQGAEAFF.

J is TRBJ2-1 and V is TRBV28; 8 nucleotides agree with TRBD2. The ends lost 7 bases at V and 3 bases at J; junction bases unmatched: 5. CDR1 MDHEN and CDR2 SYDVKM come from the germline V gene. CDR3 size: 14 residues. In nucleotides, the CDR3 is TGTGCCAGCACGGGCGGGGGGCTCTACAATGAGCAGTTCTTC. It translates to CASTGGGLYNEQFF.

This chain links TRBV7-8 with TRBJ2-3; a possible D gene is TRBD2 (6 bases). Trimming shortened V by 4 bases and J by 1 base, and 15 bases separated the two germline ends. Germline CDR1 and CDR2: SGHVS and FQNEAQ. This CDR3 has 16 residues. This CDR3 reads CASSSLLASGTDTQYF. CDR3 sequence (DNA): TGTGCCAGCAGCTCCCTACTGGCTAGCGGCACAGATACGCAGTATTTT.

The chain uses TRBV7-8 and TRBJ1-6; D gene uncertain. This CDR3 spans 14 amino acids. The V gene lost 5 bases and the J gene lost 10 bases, with 15 bases spanning the gap. Germline V gene sequence: CDR1 SGHVS, CDR2 FQNEAQ. CDR3 coding DNA: TGTGCCAGCAGCCTCCTACGTCTGGGCTCACCCCTCCACTTT. It translates to CASSLLRLGSPLHF. Supplemented by reference TRBV7-8 and TRBJ1-6, the full variable domain reads GAGVSQSPRYKVAKRGQDVALRCDPISGHVSLFWYQQALGQGPEFLTYFQNEAQLDKSGLPSDRFFAERPEGSVSTLKIQRTQQEDSAVYLCASSLLRLGSPLHFGNGTRLTVT.

V and J are TRBV4-3 and TRBJ2-7; D gene unclear. V lost 1 base to trimming and J lost 2 bases, with 12 bases between them. Germline V gene lookup returns CDR1 LGHNA and CDR2 YSLEER. This CDR3 is 15 amino acids long. The CDR3 sequence: CASSQARVGPYEQYF. The CDR3 DNA reads TGCGCCAGCAGCCAAGCCCGTGTGGGCCCCTACGAGCAGTACTTC.

The chain has TRBV3-1 (or the pseudogene TRBV3-2) and TRBJ1-2, with D unclear. Trimming left V 4 bases short and J 2 bases short, with 11 bases between. Germline values: CDR1 LGHDT, CDR2 YNNKEL (reference sequence). This CDR3 is built from 14 residues. CDR3 in DNA: TGTGCCAGCAGCCCCGGACTGACGAACTATGGCTACACCTTC. Its translation: CASSPGLTNYGYTF.

V usage is TRBV27 and J usage is TRBJ2-5, with D tentatively TRBD1 (6 bases). CDR1 and CDR2 from the germline V gene are MNHEY and SMNVEV (reference sequence). Trimming took 6 bases from V and 5 from J, leaving 25 bases between them. The CDR3 is 17 amino acids. CDR3 in DNA: TGTGCCAGCAGCCCGCCCACCCTCCCAATGGGGGCGGAGACCCAGTACTTC. Translating gives CASSPPTLPMGAETQYF.

This sequence joins TRBV11-3 and TRBJ2-7; D might be TRBD2 (5 bases). CDR1 is SGHNT, CDR2 YENEEA, per germline. This CDR3 has 17 amino acids. With 5 bases removed from V and 0 bases from J, the gap between germline ends came to 20 bases. Here the CDR3 DNA reads TGTGCCAGCAGCCACCTTCTCGATACGGGGAGCTCCTACGAGCAGTACTTC. It specifies CASSHLLDTGSSYEQYF.

This chain uses TRBV7-2 with TRBJ2-3, with TRBD2 matching 7 bases. The CDR3 runs to 15 residues. After removal of 4 bases from V and 2 bases from J, the junction contained 6 bases not matched to a gene. Germline-derived CDR1 and CDR2 are SGHTA and FQGNSA. Here the CDR3 DNA reads TGTGCCAGCAGCTCCTGGGGGGGACCCACAGATACGCAGTATTTT. Translation: CASSSWGGPTDTQYF.

The chain recombines TRBV10-2 with TRBJ2-5; 8 bases are shared with TRBD2. The V gene's germline CDR1 is WSHSY and CDR2 SAAADI. The V gene end was trimmed by 8 bases and the J gene end by 7 bases; junction bases not matched to a gene: 15. The CDR3 loop spans 15 amino acids. Here the CDR3 reads CASSPGGGEGGTQYF. CDR3 bases: TGCGCCAGCTCCCCGGGAGGGGGTGAAGGGGGGACCCAGTACTTC.

The rearrangement joins TRBV28 to TRBJ2-5; tentative D call: TRBD1 (6 bases). V was trimmed by 2 bases and J by 1 base, leaving 14 bases between them. The CDR3 contains 16 residues. In germline, CDR1 is MDHEN, CDR2 SYDVKM. The CDR3 here is CASSLVSTGSQETQYF. As DNA, the CDR3 is TGTGCCAGCAGTTTAGTGTCGACAGGAAGCCAAGAGACCCAGTACTTC.

The V call is TRBV5-6, the J call TRBJ2-3; no firm D call. CDR1 is SGHDT and CDR2 is YYEEEE in the germline V gene. CDR3 size: 13 residues. The germline V and J ends were trimmed by 2 bases and 3 bases, with 7 bases remaining between them. The CDR3 region has the DNA TGTGCCAGCAGCTTCGGTGGTACAGATACGCAGTATTTT. Translation: CASSFGGTDTQYF.

This clone showed up just once. The chain couples TRBV11-2 to TRBJ1-4; D is perhaps TRBD1 (5 bases). V lost 5 bases and J 8 bases, leaving 18 bases between the germline ends. Germline CDR1 is SGHAT and CDR2 is FQNNGV. The CDR3 loop spans 15 amino acids. The CDR3 sequence: CASSPRVSEGEKLFF. In nucleotides, the CDR3 is TGTGCCAGCAGCCCCCGGGTCTCGGAGGGGGAAAAACTGTTTTTT.

The chain has TRBV6-6 and TRBJ2-1, with 8 bases fitting TRBD1. J lost 9 bases, V lost 2 bases, and 12 bases had no gene match. Per germline, CDR1 MNHNY and CDR2 SVGAGI (reference sequence). CDR3 size: 16 residues. The DNA for the CDR3 is TGTGCCAGCAGTTACGGGGGGACAGGAGGGGCCGGTGAGCAGTTCTTC. This encodes CASSYGGTGGAGEQFF.

About this clone itself: The sample has other DNA sequences that encode this CDR3 too. The chain links TRBV11-2 to TRBJ1-2; D might be TRBD1 (5 bases). CDR3 length: 13 residues. The ends were cut back, 1 base at V and 8 bases at J, with 11 bases in the middle. Germline V CDR1 and CDR2: SGHAT, FQNNGV. The CDR3 loop reads CASSLGGGSGYTF. Written as DNA, the CDR3 is TGTGCCAGCAGCTTAGGGGGGGGAAGCGGCTACACCTTC.

Only one count was recorded for this clone. This chain links TRBV11-2 with TRBJ2-6; TRBD2 is a possible D gene (6 bases). There are 17 residues in the CDR3. V lost 8 bases and J lost 4, with 21 bases in between. The germline CDR1 and CDR2 sequences are SGHAT and FQNNGV. The chain's CDR3 is CASDGMGWGEGANVLTF. As DNA, the CDR3 is TGTGCCAGCGACGGAATGGGCTGGGGGGAAGGGGCCAACGTCCTGACTTTC.